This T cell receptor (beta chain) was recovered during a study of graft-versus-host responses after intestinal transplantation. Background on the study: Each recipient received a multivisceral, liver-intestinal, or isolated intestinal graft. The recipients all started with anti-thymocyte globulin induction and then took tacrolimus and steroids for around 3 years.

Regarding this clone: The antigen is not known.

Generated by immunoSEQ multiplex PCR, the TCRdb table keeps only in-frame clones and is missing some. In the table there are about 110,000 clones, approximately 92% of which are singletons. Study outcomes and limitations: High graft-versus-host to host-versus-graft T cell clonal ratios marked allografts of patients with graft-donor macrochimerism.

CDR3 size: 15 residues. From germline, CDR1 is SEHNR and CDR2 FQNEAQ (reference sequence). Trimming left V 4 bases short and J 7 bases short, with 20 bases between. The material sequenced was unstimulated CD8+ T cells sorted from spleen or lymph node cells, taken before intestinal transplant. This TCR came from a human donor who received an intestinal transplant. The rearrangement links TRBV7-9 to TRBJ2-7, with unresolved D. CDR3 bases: TGTGCCAGCAGCTCCGGCACTCGGGCCCCCCTAGAGCAGTACTTC. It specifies CASSSGTRAPLEQYF.